A single sample gave rise to the 18 T cell receptor beta chains below, sequenced in a study of brain T cells in children with intractable seizures. Described time point: blood from clinic visit 5 months post-surgery; TSC patient then seizure free. Sequenced by immunoSEQ multiplex PCR; TCRdb stores in-frame clones only, minus some. The repertoire consists of 300,000 to 400,000 clones, with 93% occurring once and the leading ten covering 5% to 7%. The sequencing here drew on peripheral blood, taken 5 to 6 months after surgery. All receptors derive from a boy in the first two years of life with tuberous sclerosis and intractable seizures.

This sequence joins TRBV7-9 and TRBJ1-4; D gene unclear. The CDR3 is 13 amino acids. Per the germline V gene, CDR1 is SEHNR and CDR2 is FQNEAQ (reference sequence). V lost 3 bases to trimming and J lost 6 bases, with 8 bases between them. This chain's CDR3 is CASSFSLDEKLFF. CDR3 coding DNA: TGTGCCAGCAGCTTTTCCCTAGATGAAAAACTGTTTTTT. Full variable domain (remainder filled in from reference TRBV7-9 and TRBJ1-4): DTGVSQNPRHKITKRGQNVTFRCDPISEHNRLYWYRQTLGQGPEFLTYFQNEAQLEKSRLLSDRFSAERPKGSFSTLEIQRTEQGDSAMYLCASSFSLDEKLFFGSGTQLSVL.

This clone was recorded once. The chain has TRBV13 and TRBJ2-1, with D perhaps matching TRBD2 (6 bases). Trimming removed 5 bases at V and 6 bases at J, with 17 bases between. Germline V CDR1 and CDR2: PRHDT, FYEKMQ (reference sequence). This CDR3 is built from 15 residues. Here the CDR3 DNA reads TGTGCCAGCAGCCTTCGTTTGACTAGTAGCAATGAGCAGTTCTTC. Protein: CASSLRLTSSNEQFF.

The chain combines TRBV6-1 with TRBJ1-2; D is possibly TRBD1 (5 bases). Germline V CDR1 and CDR2: MNHNS, SASEGT. Between the trimmed V and J ends, which lost 3 bases and 8 bases, there was a span of 13 bases. This CDR3 is built from 13 residues. CDR3 residues: CASSDYRTRGYTF. The CDR3 bases are TGTGCCAGCAGTGATTACAGGACGAGGGGCTACACCTTC.

V usage is TRBV7-2 and J usage is TRBJ2-3; 8 bases map to TRBD2. The CDR3 extends over 15 amino acids. Germline values: CDR1 SGHTA, CDR2 FQGNSA. Trimming removed 5 bases from V and 3 bases from J; junction bases left unmatched: 7. CDR3 sequence reads: CASSPLGLETDTQYF. The CDR3 region has the DNA TGTGCCAGCAGCCCCTTGGGACTAGAGACAGATACGCAGTATTTT.

This chain links TRBV2 with TRBJ1-1, with 8 bases identical to TRBD1. The junction had 8 bases not matched to a gene; V was cut back by 6 bases and J by 5 bases. This CDR3 has 14 amino acids. Germline CDR1 and CDR2: SNHLY and FYNNEI. The CDR3 DNA reads as TGTGCCAGCAGCCTGAACAGGGGGGGGACTGAAGCTTTCTTT. Translating gives CASSLNRGGTEAFF. The entire variable domain, with the rest obtained from reference TRBV2 and TRBJ1-1, is as follows: EPEVTQTPSHQVTQMGQEVILRCVPISNHLYFYWYRQILGQKVEFLVSFYNNEISEKSEIFDDQFSVERPDGSNFTLKIRSTKLEDSAMYFCASSLNRGGTEAFFGQGTRLTVV.

This rearrangement joins TRBV18 to TRBJ1-5, with TRBD1 matching over 8 bases. This CDR3 comprises 14 residues. CDR1 is KGHSH, CDR2 LQKENI, per germline. Trimming cost V 2 bases and J 6 bases; bases outside gene matches: 3. CDR3 DNA: TGTGCCAGCTCACCAGCAGGGGGCAGTCAGCCCCAGCATTTT. Translation gives CASSPAGGSQPQHF.

The chain couples TRBV29-1 to TRBJ1-3; no reliable D call. Trimming removed 1 base from V and 1 base from J, with 5 bases in between. CDR3 length: 13 amino acids. The germline V gene encodes CDR1 SQVTM and CDR2 ANQGSEA. CDR3 sequence reads: CSVEAPSGNTIYF. CDR3 sequence (DNA): TGCAGCGTTGAAGCCCCTTCTGGAAACACCATATATTTT.

The CDR3 region is CASSLSGGRDQPQHF. In nucleotides, the CDR3 is TGTGCCAGCAGTTTATCCGGGGGGCGCGATCAGCCCCAGCATTTT. The rearrangement links TRBV28 to TRBJ1-5; possibly TRBD1 for D (6 bases). CDR1 and CDR2 (germline): MDHEN, SYDVKM. V was cut by 1 base and J by 5 bases, with 12 bases left in between. The CDR3 has 15 residues.

The chain links TRBV7-9 to TRBJ1-6, with a weak D call TRBD1 (5 bases). V gave up 7 bases and J gave up 7 bases, with 14 bases separating them. CDR1 SEHNR and CDR2 FQNEAQ come from the germline V gene (reference sequence). The CDR3 has 14 residues. The CDR3 coding sequence is TGTGCCAGCACTCTGGGGGGAGCGAATTCACCCCTCCACTTT. This codes for CASTLGGANSPLHF. Based on the CDR3 plus reference TRBV7-9 and TRBJ1-6, the full variable domain is DTGVSQNPRHKITKRGQNVTFRCDPISEHNRLYWYRQTLGQGPEFLTYFQNEAQLEKSRLLSDRFSAERPKGSFSTLEIQRTEQGDSAMYLCASTLGGANSPLHFGNGTRLTVT.

This clone was detected only once. The genes are TRBV29-1 and TRBJ2-5; no definite D call. CDR3 length: 14 residues. V lost 7 bases, J lost 5 bases, and 20 bases lay in between. CDR1 and CDR2 from the germline V gene are SQVTM and ANQGSEA. The DNA of the CDR3 is TGCAGCGGTATAGAAGGCGTAGCCCGGGAGACCCAGTACTTC. Translation: CSGIEGVARETQYF.

The chain employs TRBV4-2 and TRBJ2-3; the D is unclear. Trimming shortened V by 0 bases and J by 1 base, and 26 bases separated the two germline ends. Per the germline V gene, CDR1 is LGHNA and CDR2 is YNFKEQ. The CDR3 covers 21 residues. This CDR3 is CASSQEAPIPAKPPRTDTQYF. CDR3 DNA: TGTGCCAGCAGCCAAGAGGCGCCTATCCCTGCAAAACCTCCCCGCACAGATACGCAGTATTTT.

V gene TRBV6-5 combines with J gene TRBJ1-1; D is uncertain. The germline gives CDR1 MNHEY, CDR2 SVGAGI. The CDR3 totals 12 residues. V was shortened by 4 bases and J by 1 base, with 4 bases between the two germline ends. The DNA of the CDR3 is TGTGCCAGCAGTTCGGGGAACACTGAAGCTTTCTTT. Protein: CASSSGNTEAFF.

The V gene is TRBV5-4, the J gene TRBJ2-3, with 7 bases aligning to TRBD2. This CDR3 comprises 14 residues. The germline V gene has CDR1 SGHNT and CDR2 YYREEE (reference sequence). V dropped 1 base and J dropped 5; count of bases not matched to a gene: 4. The CDR3 DNA follows: TGTGCCAGCAGCTTGCTACTAGCGCAAGATACGCAGTATTTT. It yields the protein CASSLLLAQDTQYF. Full variable domain (outside the CDR3, taken from reference TRBV5-4 and TRBJ2-3): ETGVTQSPTHLIKTRGQQVTLRCSSQSGHNTVSWYQQALGQGPQFIFQYYREEENGRGNFPPRFSGLQFPNYSSELNVNALELDDSALYLCASSLLLAQDTQYFGPGTRLTVL.

The genes are TRBV20-1 and TRBJ2-3, with D uncertain. In germline, CDR1 is DFQATT, CDR2 SNEGSKA (reference sequence). V dropped 5 bases and J dropped 6 bases, with 9 bases sitting between them. This CDR3 contains 11 residues. CDR3 coding DNA: TGCAGTGCTCAGACCGGGGATACGCAGTATTTT. It codes for CSAQTGDTQYF.

This sequence joins TRBV6-5 and TRBJ1-2, with D possibly matching TRBD1 (5 bases). V was shortened by 8 bases and J by 4 bases, with 17 bases between the two germline ends. This CDR3 is built from 14 residues. Germline V gene data show CDR1 as MNHEY and CDR2 as SVGAGI. CDR3 DNA sequence: TGTGCCAGCCGCCCCCCGGCAGGGATCTATGGCTACACCTTC. It specifies CASRPPAGIYGYTF.

This chain uses TRBV6-5 with TRBJ2-7; TRBD2 matches 8 bases. Per the germline V gene, CDR1 is MNHEY and CDR2 is SVGAGI. The CDR3 is 13 residues long. The J segment lost 4 bases and the V segment lost 8 bases, leaving 7 bases of the junction unmatched. CDR3 sequence (DNA): TGTGCCAGCCGGAGGGCGGGAGGTTACGAGCAGTACTTC. Its translation is CASRRAGGYEQYF.

J is TRBJ1-2 and V is TRBV7-3; 9 bases match TRBD1. In germline, CDR1 is SGHTA, CDR2 FQGTGA. V dropped 4 bases and J dropped 8; count of bases not matched to a gene: 5. The CDR3 runs 13 residues. CDR3 sequence reads: CASSSGTGTGYTF. CDR3 sequence (DNA): TGTGCCAGCAGCTCAGGGACAGGGACCGGCTACACCTTC.

The CDR3 sequence is CASSFIVNAEAFF. CDR3 coding DNA: TGTGCCAGCAGTTTTATTGTGAATGCTGAAGCTTTCTTT. This chain uses TRBV27 with TRBJ1-1, with unresolved D. Germline CDR1 reads MNHEY; CDR2 reads SMNVEV (reference sequence). The CDR3 totals 13 residues. The V gene lost 3 bases and the J gene lost 6 bases, with 11 bases spanning the gap.